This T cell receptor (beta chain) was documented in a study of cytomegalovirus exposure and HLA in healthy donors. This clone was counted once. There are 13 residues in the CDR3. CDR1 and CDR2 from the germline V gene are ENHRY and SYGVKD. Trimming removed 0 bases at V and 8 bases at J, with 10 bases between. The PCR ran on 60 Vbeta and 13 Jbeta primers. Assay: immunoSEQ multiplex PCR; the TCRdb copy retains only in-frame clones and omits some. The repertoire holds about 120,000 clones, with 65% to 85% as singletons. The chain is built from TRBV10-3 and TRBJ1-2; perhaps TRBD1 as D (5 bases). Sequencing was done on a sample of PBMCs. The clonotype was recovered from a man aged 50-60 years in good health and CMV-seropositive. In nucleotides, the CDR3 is TGTGCCATCAGTGAGTCAGACAGTCAAGGCTACACCTTC. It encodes CAISESDSQGYTF.